These 23 T cell receptor beta chains were all obtained from the same sample, sequenced in a study of T cells in Graves' hyperthyroidism and ophthalmopathy. Researchers took RNA transcripts and amplified the TCR beta CDR3 regions from them. The study used the HTBI primer set for a first-round RT-PCR of the TCR CDR3. Each CDR3 protein is one row after TCRdb ran MiXCR on the multiplex PCR reads. The profile shows hundreds of thousands of distinct CDR3 sequences, nearly 45% of them singletons. The sequencing input was peripheral blood or thyroid tissue (not recorded which). The source of these receptors is an adult man with Graves' disease, either hyperthyroidism or ophthalmopathy (not recorded which).

The V call is TRBV6-1, the J call TRBJ1-1; D ambiguous. Germline assignment: CDR1 MNHNS and CDR2 SASEGT. V lost 5 bases to trimming and J lost 8 bases, with 18 bases between them. This CDR3 has 14 amino acids. The CDR3 DNA reads as TGTGCCAGCAGTTACTCGATTGGTTTCTGGGAAGCTTTCTTT. It is translated as CASSYSIGFWEAFF.

This clonotype was detected ten times or more. J is TRBJ2-7 and V is TRBV2; 8 bases agree with TRBD2. Trimming at V came to 4 bases and at J to 3 bases, leaving 2 bases not matched to a gene. Germline loops: CDR1 SNHLY, CDR2 FYNNEI. CDR3 length: 13 residues. The CDR3 region is CASSGAGGYEQYF. In nucleotides, the CDR3 is TGTGCCAGCAGTGGTGCGGGGGGCTACGAGCAGTACTTC. Filled out from reference TRBV2 and TRBJ2-7, the complete variable domain reads EPEVTQTPSHQVTQMGQEVILRCVPISNHLYFYWYRQILGQKVEFLVSFYNNEISEKSEIFDDQFSVERPDGSNFTLKIRSTKLEDSAMYFCASSGAGGYEQYFGPGTRLTVT.

This clonotype has only a few counts. This chain connects TRBV12-3 or TRBV12-4 to TRBJ1-1; D not certain. The germline V and J ends were trimmed by 3 bases and 1 base, with 12 bases remaining between them. The CDR3 loop spans 15 amino acids. The CDR3 nucleotides read TGTGCCAGCAGTTTCGGCCCTCACAAGAACACTGAAGCTTTCTTT. Translating it yields CASSFGPHKNTEAFF.

This clonotype was recorded a few times. The chain has TRBV12-3 or TRBV12-4 and TRBJ1-4; possibly TRBD1 for D (5 bases). The CDR3 loop spans 12 amino acids. Trimming took off 6 bases at V and 10 bases at J, with 12 bases between the two ends. This CDR3 is CASRSGIGKLFF. CDR3 sequence (DNA): TGTGCCAGCAGATCAGGGATTGGAAAACTGTTTTTT.

This rearrangement joins TRBV29-1 to TRBJ1-3; 7 nucleotides agree with TRBD1. The CDR3 is 17 residues long. The ends lost 4 bases at V and 0 bases at J; junction bases unmatched: 12. CDR1 and CDR2 (germline): SQVTM, ANQGSEA. CDR3 in DNA: TGCAGCGTTGTTACAGGGGACAGTCTGACCTCTGGAAACACCATATATTTT. It is translated as CSVVTGDSLTSGNTIYF.

The rearrangement joins TRBV20-1 to TRBJ2-7; D perhaps matches TRBD2 (5 bases). Germline assignment: CDR1 DFQATT and CDR2 SNEGSKA (reference sequence). Trimming pared 1 base from V and 2 bases from J, leaving 9 bases between. The CDR3 is made up of 13 amino acids. CDR3 bases: TGCAGTGCTAGAGGGGGAGCGACCTACGAGCAGTACTTC. Its protein product is CSARGGATYEQYF.

The CDR3 nucleotides read TGTGCCACCAGCAGTGAACGCGGACAGTACCAAGAGACCCAGTACTTC. Its translation: CATSSERGQYQETQYF. This rearrangement joins TRBV15 to TRBJ2-5, with D possibly TRBD1 on 6 matching bases. The CDR3 spans 16 residues. From germline, CDR1 is LNHNV and CDR2 YYDKDF (reference sequence). V was trimmed by 3 bases and J by 0 bases, leaving 14 bases between them.

The chain joins TRBV6-5 to TRBJ1-1; tentative D call: TRBD1 (6 bases). Germline V CDR1 and CDR2: MNHEY, SVGAGI. Trimming cost V 6 bases and J 4 bases, with 18 bases left between them. This CDR3 comprises 15 residues. CDR3 sequence: CASSLVGGAATEAFF. In DNA form, the CDR3 reads TGTGCCAGCAGCTTGGTGGGGGGCGCCGCCACTGAAGCTTTCTTT.

The chain recombines TRBV14 with TRBJ1-1, with D unclear. The CDR3 extends over 14 amino acids. V lost 6 bases to trimming and J lost 5 bases, with 16 bases between them. Per the germline V gene, CDR1 is SGHDN and CDR2 is FVKESK. CDR3 nucleotides: TGTGCCAGCAGTCAAATGGGATGGGAGACTGAAGCTTTCTTT. It yields the protein CASSQMGWETEAFF.

The J gene is TRBJ2-2, the V gene TRBV2; possible D gene TRBD2, 6 bases. From germline, CDR1 is SNHLY and CDR2 FYNNEI. With 8 bases removed from V and 4 bases from J, the gap between germline ends came to 17 bases. The CDR3 contains 15 residues. CDR3 region: CASARGLSGTGELFF. DNA of the CDR3: TGTGCCAGCGCACGGGGGTTATCAGGCACCGGGGAGCTGTTTTTT.

The chain carries TRBV2 and TRBJ1-5; TRBD1 might be the D (5 bases). The germline V gene has CDR1 SNHLY and CDR2 FYNNEI. Trimming took off 6 bases at V and 3 bases at J, with 15 bases between the two ends. CDR3 length equals 15 residues. CDR3 protein: CASSQDGGPNQPQHF. CDR3 DNA sequence: TGTGCCAGCAGCCAAGATGGGGGTCCCAATCAGCCCCAGCATTTT.

This clonotype was counted only a few times. This chain uses TRBV9 with TRBJ1-2; D perhaps matches TRBD1 (5 bases). Trimming shortened V by 2 bases and J by 3 bases, and 11 bases separated the two germline ends. The germline gives CDR1 SGDLS, CDR2 YYNGEE. The CDR3 totals 14 residues. CDR3 nucleotide sequence: TGTGCCAGCAGCGTTTCAGACAGAGACTATGGCTACACCTTC. Translating it yields CASSVSDRDYGYTF.

Of note for this clonotype: An end of the junction differs from the germline gene, which may be a read error. The chain links TRBV7-4 to TRBJ1-1; D might be TRBD1 (5 bases). Germline assignment: CDR1 SGHVT and CDR2 SQSDAQ. This CDR3 has 13 amino acids. Here the CDR3 reads CASSLVGTFEAFF. The CDR3 bases are TGCGCCAGCAGCCTGGTAGGGACCTTTGAAGCTTTCTTT.

The V gene is TRBV11-2, the J gene TRBJ1-2, with D tentatively TRBD1 (5 bases). CDR1 is SGHAT and CDR2 is FQNNGV in the germline V gene. Trimming stripped 4 bases from V and 4 bases from J, with 22 bases between. The CDR3 is 17 residues long. CDR3 in amino acids: CASSSGGVGGFSYGYTF. CDR3 DNA sequence: TGTGCCAGCAGCTCCGGGGGAGTGGGGGGTTTCAGCTATGGCTACACCTTC. The full variable domain, in which reference TRBV11-2 and TRBJ1-2 provide the parts outside the CDR3, is EAGVAQSPRYKIIEKRQSVAFWCNPISGHATLYWYQQILGQGPKLLIQFQNNGVVDDSQLPKDRFSAERLKGVDSTLKIQPAKLEDSAVYLCASSSGGVGGFSYGYTFGSGTRLTVV.

The genes are TRBV5-1 and TRBJ1-1; 9 nucleotides match TRBD1. The V segment lost 4 bases and the J segment 11 bases; nucleotides outside the gene matches: 12. The CDR3 extends over 14 amino acids. Germline V lookup: CDR1 SGHRS, CDR2 YFSETQ. The CDR3 sequence is CASSRDRDGEGAFF. For the CDR3, the DNA is TGCGCCAGCAGCAGGGACAGGGATGGTGAGGGGGCTTTCTTT.

The table lists this clonotype with many counts. This chain joins TRBV19 and TRBJ1-2; D gene ambiguous. Germline CDR1 reads LNHDA; CDR2 reads SQIVND (reference sequence). The CDR3 spans 11 residues. V was pared by 8 bases and J by 6 bases, with 10 bases between. The CDR3 region has the DNA TGTGCCAGTGTGTTGGGAGATGGCTACACCTTC. As protein: CASVLGDGYTF.

The chain combines TRBV7-9 with TRBJ1-6; TRBD1 aligns across 9 bases. Per germline, CDR1 SEHNR and CDR2 FQNEAQ (reference sequence). The CDR3 is made up of 17 amino acids. The V segment lost 0 bases and the J segment 6 bases; nucleotides outside the gene matches: 6. The CDR3: CASSLARDRVSNSPLHF. In nucleotides, the CDR3 is TGTGCCAGCAGCTTAGCTAGGGACAGGGTGTCTAATTCACCCCTCCACTTT.

This clonotype was detected a few times. This chain joins TRBV29-1 and TRBJ1-1, with 12 bases identical to TRBD1. The CDR3 runs to 14 residues. The germline V gene encodes CDR1 SQVTM and CDR2 ANQGSEA. Unmatched junction bases numbered 2, after V lost 4 bases and J lost 2 bases. The CDR3 nucleotides read TGCAGCGTTGGGGGGACAGGGGGCAACACTGAAGCTTTCTTT. Translating it yields CSVGGTGGNTEAFF. The full variable domain, in which reference TRBV29-1 and TRBJ1-1 provide the parts outside the CDR3, is SAVISQKPSRDICQRGTSLTIQCQVDSQVTMMFWYRQQPGQSLTLIATANQGSEATYESGFVIDKFPISRPNLTFSTLTVSNMSPEDSSIYLCSVGGTGGNTEAFFGQGTRLTVV.

As regards this clonotype: The junction and the germline gene differ at one end; a read error may be behind it. This sequence joins TRBV7-9 and TRBJ2-5; the D is unclear. The length of the CDR3 is 12 residues. Germline CDR1 and CDR2: SEHNR and FQNEAQ (reference sequence). The CDR3 nucleotides read TGTGCCAGCAGCCACGCCCGGTCAGGCAGACACTTC. Amino acid sequence: CASSHARSGRHF.

Note on this clonotype: A much larger clone sits a single nucleotide away, making a read error possible. The conserved closing phenylalanine or tryptophan is absent in this CDR3, likely reflecting a read error. The chain employs TRBV25-1 and TRBJ2-7, with a possible D match to TRBD2 (5 bases). There are 12 residues in the CDR3. V dropped 8 bases and J dropped 0 bases, with 8 bases sitting between them. Germline V gives CDR1 MGHDK, CDR2 SYGVNS. The chain's CDR3 is CASRESSYEQYL. Here the CDR3 DNA reads TGTGCCAGCCGGGAAAGCTCCTACGAGCAGTACCTC.

This clonotype was seen repeatedly, ten times or more. The rearrangement uses TRBV14 and TRBJ1-2; 7 positions match TRBD1. The germline gives CDR1 SGHDN, CDR2 FVKESK. The CDR3 length is 13 residues. The V and J ends lost 4 bases and 13 bases, in that order; junction bases with no gene match: 12. The CDR3 bases are TGTGCCAGCAGCCTTAAGGGACAGCCAGTAAGCACCTTC. It yields the protein CASSLKGQPVSTF. The whole variable domain, filled in from reference TRBV14 and TRBJ1-2, reads EAGVTQFPSHSVIEKGQTVTLRCDPISGHDNLYWYRRVMGKEIKFLLHFVKESKQDESGMPNNRFLAERTGGTYSTLKVQPAELEDSGVYFCASSLKGQPVSTFGSGTRLTVV.

The chain links TRBV10-3 to TRBJ1-2; 8 bases line up with TRBD1. CDR1 and CDR2 (germline): ENHRY, SYGVKD. V trimming: 2 bases; J trimming: 6 bases; junction bases outside the gene matches: 5. The CDR3 sequence is 14 residues long. CDR3 coding DNA: TGTGCCATCAGTGAGAGGGACAGGCCTAATGGCTACACCTTC. Translating gives CAISERDRPNGYTF.

In its sample, this clonotype was seen many times. The gene calls are TRBV29-1 and TRBJ2-2, with D tentatively TRBD2 (6 bases). CDR1 SQVTM and CDR2 ANQGSEA come from the germline V gene. Trimming pared 7 bases from V and 7 bases from J, leaving 22 bases between. This CDR3 region has 15 residues. CDR3 in amino acids: CSAAVSGGAVGELFF. The CDR3 DNA reads as TGCAGCGCCGCAGTCAGTGGAGGGGCTGTCGGGGAGCTGTTTTTT.